Shown below are 11 T cell receptor beta chains from a single sample sequenced in a study of T cell responses to AZD1222 COVID-19 vaccine. Produced via immunoSEQ multiplex PCR; TCRdb's table is partial and in-frame only. The table has about 120,000 clones, about 90% seen once; the top ten hold approximately 2.5%. The source material was peripheral blood, sampled 28 days after the second AZD1222 dose. Source of these receptors: an adult who received the AZD1222 COVID-19 vaccine.

The V and J genes are TRBV19 and TRBJ1-4; D gene unclear. The CDR3 totals 14 residues. V was clipped by 1 base and J by 0 bases, with 3 bases between them. Germline CDR1 reads LNHDA; CDR2 reads SQIVND (reference sequence). The CDR3 is CASSIGSTNEKLFF. Here the CDR3 DNA reads TGTGCCAGTAGTATAGGCTCAACTAATGAAAAACTGTTTTTT. The variable domain in full, completed from reference TRBV19 and TRBJ1-4, reads DGGITQSPKYLFRKEGQNVTLSCEQNLNHDAMYWYRQDPGQGLRLIYYSQIVNDFQKGDIAEGYSVSREKKESFPLTVTSAQKNPTAFYLCASSIGSTNEKLFFGSGTQLSVL.

The CDR3 DNA is TGCAGTGCTACAAACTCCTACGAGCAGTACTTC. It translates to CSATNSYEQYF. This chain links TRBV20-1 with TRBJ2-7; D is unresolved. CDR1 and CDR2 from the germline V gene are DFQATT and SNEGSKA (reference sequence). The CDR3 loop spans 11 amino acids. Trimming cost V 4 bases and J 0 bases, with 4 bases left between them.

This clone was observed once. The chain has TRBV4-3 and TRBJ2-6; perhaps TRBD2 as D (5 bases). The CDR3 sequence is 17 residues long. Deletions cut 0 bases from V and 0 bases from J, with 9 bases between. Per the germline V gene, CDR1 is LGHNA and CDR2 is YSLEER. The CDR3 nucleotides read TGCGCCAGCAGCCAAGAGGCGGGTACCTCTGGGGCCAACGTCCTGACTTTC. It yields the protein CASSQEAGTSGANVLTF.

Only a few counts were recorded for this clone. This chain joins TRBV2 and TRBJ1-5; perhaps TRBD1 as D (6 bases). V lost 6 bases to trimming and J lost 4 bases, with 16 bases between them. This CDR3 contains 15 residues. Germline V gene sequence: CDR1 SNHLY, CDR2 FYNNEI. CDR3 DNA sequence: TGTGCCAGCAGCCGGGACACCATTCCTAATCAGCCCCAGCATTTT. Its translation: CASSRDTIPNQPQHF.

V is TRBV27 and J is TRBJ2-5, with D perhaps TRBD1 (5 bases). The CDR3 runs 13 residues. Trimming stripped 3 bases from V and 5 bases from J, with 10 bases between. Germline values: CDR1 MNHEY, CDR2 SMNVEV (reference sequence). The CDR3 sequence is CASSFREWETQYF. Written as DNA, the CDR3 is TGTGCCAGCAGTTTCAGGGAATGGGAGACCCAGTACTTC.

This rearrangement joins TRBV7-2 to TRBJ1-5; D unclear. The ends were cut back, 2 bases at V and 6 bases at J, with 11 bases in the middle. Looked up from germline, CDR1 is SGHTA and CDR2 is FQGNSA. This CDR3 contains 14 residues. The CDR3 is CASSLSLVGQPQHF. The CDR3 DNA reads as TGTGCCAGCAGCTTAAGTTTAGTAGGTCAGCCCCAGCATTTT.

The rearrangement joins TRBV6-5 to TRBJ2-5, with D possibly being TRBD1 (5 bases). V lost 2 bases, J lost 2 bases, and 12 bases lay in between. The CDR3 has 15 amino acids. Germline CDR1 and CDR2: MNHEY and SVGAGI. In DNA form, the CDR3 reads TGTGCCAGCAGTTACAGAAGGGGCCGGCAAGAGACCCAGTACTTC. It translates to CASSYRRGRQETQYF.

The genes are TRBV7-2 and TRBJ2-7; D perhaps matches TRBD2 (6 bases). The CDR3 length is 15 residues. Germline V lookup: CDR1 SGHTA, CDR2 FQGNSA. Trimming removed 0 bases at V and 1 base at J, with 10 bases between. CDR3 in amino acids: CASSLAPGGSYEQYF. The CDR3 DNA sequence: TGTGCCAGCAGCTTAGCCCCCGGGGGATCCTACGAGCAGTACTTC. The variable domain in full, completed from reference TRBV7-2 and TRBJ2-7, reads GAGVSQSPSNKVTEKGKDVELRCDPISGHTALYWYRQSLGQGLEFLIYFQGNSAPDKSGLPSDRFSAERTGGSVSTLTIQRTQQEDSAVYLCASSLAPGGSYEQYFGPGTRLTVT.

The chain recombines TRBV2 with TRBJ1-2; D ambiguous. Per the germline V gene, CDR1 is SNHLY and CDR2 is FYNNEI. Trimming took 2 bases from V and 3 from J, leaving 7 bases between them. The CDR3 extends over 13 amino acids. DNA for the CDR3: TGTGCCAGCAGTGAACGGGGATACTATGGCTACACCTTC. It yields the protein CASSERGYYGYTF. The full variable domain, in which reference TRBV2 and TRBJ1-2 provide the parts outside the CDR3, is EPEVTQTPSHQVTQMGQEVILRCVPISNHLYFYWYRQILGQKVEFLVSFYNNEISEKSEIFDDQFSVERPDGSNFTLKIRSTKLEDSAMYFCASSERGYYGYTFGSGTRLTVV.

This clone appeared once. The chain has TRBV18 and TRBJ1-3; 7 bases fit TRBD1. The germline V gene encodes CDR1 KGHSH and CDR2 LQKENI. V lost 1 base, J lost 4 bases, and 4 bases stayed unmatched. The CDR3 extends over 15 amino acids. The CDR3 bases are TGTGCCAGCTCACCACAACAGGGGAGGGGAAACACCATATATTTT. This codes for CASSPQQGRGNTIYF.

The J gene is TRBJ1-6, the V gene TRBV19; D unclear. CDR1 is LNHDA and CDR2 is SQIVND in the germline V gene (reference sequence). CDR3 length: 11 residues. Trimming took 11 bases from V and 7 from J, leaving 9 bases between them. CDR3 DNA sequence: TGTGCCTACATTCGCAATTCACCCCTCCACTTT. This encodes CAYIRNSPLHF.